The clone carrying this TCR beta chain occurred once. The antigen remains unidentified. Germline CDR1 is LNHDA and CDR2 is SQIVND (reference sequence). The CDR3 is 14 amino acids. The V end lost 3 bases, the J end lost 6 bases, and 15 bases lay between the germline ends. Sequencing was performed with immunoSEQ multiplex PCR; in TCRdb, only in-frame clones are kept and a portion is missing. The table includes about 4,200 clones, roughly 81% detected once. Busulfan-fludarabine conditioning, marrow transplant, and cyclophosphamide on days +3 and +4 were administered. The data were obtained in a study of T cells after posttransplantation cyclophosphamide. Findings and limits, study-wide: Later post-transplant blood repertoires were often dominated by donor CD8+ memory clones. After PTCy, TRB diversity resembled that of CNI/methotrexate controls. Tissue-infiltrating T cells from skin or gut overlapped little with blood T cells.

This material consisted of PBMCs, taken after an allogeneic stem cell transplant with post-transplant cyclophosphamide. The clonotype originates from a female patient aged 50-60 years who received an allogeneic stem cell transplant from a related donor, was CMV-positive, and had no GVHD. Some T cells may be provided by the graft donor. This chain joins TRBV19 and TRBJ2-7, with D possibly being TRBD2 (6 bases). CDR3 amino acids: CASSIPGRPLEQYF. The CDR3 DNA reads as TGTGCCAGTAGTATCCCCGGGAGACCCCTCGAGCAGTACTTC.